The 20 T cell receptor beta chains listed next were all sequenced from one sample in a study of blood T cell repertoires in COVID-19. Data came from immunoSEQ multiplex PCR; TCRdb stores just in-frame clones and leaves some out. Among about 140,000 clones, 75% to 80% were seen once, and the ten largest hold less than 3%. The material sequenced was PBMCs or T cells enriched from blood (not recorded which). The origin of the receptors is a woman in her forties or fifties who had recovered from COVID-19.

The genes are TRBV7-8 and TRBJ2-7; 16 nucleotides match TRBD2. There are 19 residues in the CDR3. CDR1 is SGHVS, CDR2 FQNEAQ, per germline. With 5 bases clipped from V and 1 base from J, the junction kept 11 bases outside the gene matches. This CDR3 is CASSTPGTSGRAASYEQYF. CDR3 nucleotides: TGTGCCAGCAGCACACCCGGGACTAGCGGGAGGGCAGCATCCTACGAGCAGTACTTC.

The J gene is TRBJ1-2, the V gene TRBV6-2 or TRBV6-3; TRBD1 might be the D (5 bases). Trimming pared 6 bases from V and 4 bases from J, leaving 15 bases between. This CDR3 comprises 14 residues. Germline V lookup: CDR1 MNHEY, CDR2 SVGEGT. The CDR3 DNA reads TGTGCCAGCAGCCCCACATCCGGGGGCTATGGCTACACCTTC. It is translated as CASSPTSGGYGYTF.

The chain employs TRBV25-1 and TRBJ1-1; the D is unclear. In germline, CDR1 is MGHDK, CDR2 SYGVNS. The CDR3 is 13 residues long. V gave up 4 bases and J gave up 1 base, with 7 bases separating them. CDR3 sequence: CASSVTKNTEAFF. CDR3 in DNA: TGTGCCAGCAGTGTGACAAAGAACACTGAAGCTTTCTTT. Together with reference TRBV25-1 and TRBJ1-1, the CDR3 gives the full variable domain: EADIYQTPRYLVIGTGKKITLECSQTMGHDKMYWYQQDPGMELHLIHYSYGVNSTEKGDLSSESTVSRIRTEHFPLTLESARPSHTSQYLCASSVTKNTEAFFGQGTRLTVV.

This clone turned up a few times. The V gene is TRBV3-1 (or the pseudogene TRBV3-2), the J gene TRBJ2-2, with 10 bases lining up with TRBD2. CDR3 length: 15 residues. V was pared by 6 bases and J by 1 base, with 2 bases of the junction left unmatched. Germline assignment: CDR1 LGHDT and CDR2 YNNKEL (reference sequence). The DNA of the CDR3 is TGTGCCAGCAGGGGGACTAGCGAGAACACCGGGGAGCTGTTTTTT. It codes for CASRGTSENTGELFF.

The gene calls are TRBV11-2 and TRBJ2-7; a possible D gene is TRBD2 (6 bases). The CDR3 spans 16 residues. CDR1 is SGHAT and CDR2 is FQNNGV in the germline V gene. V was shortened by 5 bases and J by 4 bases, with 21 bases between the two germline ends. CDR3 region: CASSLVGGVPRYEQYF. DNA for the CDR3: TGTGCCAGCAGCCTGGTGGGGGGAGTCCCCCGATACGAGCAGTACTTC.

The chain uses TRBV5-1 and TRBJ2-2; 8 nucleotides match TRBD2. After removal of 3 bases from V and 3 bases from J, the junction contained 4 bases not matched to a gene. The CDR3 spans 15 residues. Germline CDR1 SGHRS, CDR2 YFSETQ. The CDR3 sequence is CASSYGGAYTGELFF. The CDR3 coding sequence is TGCGCCAGCAGCTACGGGGGGGCATACACCGGGGAGCTGTTTTTT.

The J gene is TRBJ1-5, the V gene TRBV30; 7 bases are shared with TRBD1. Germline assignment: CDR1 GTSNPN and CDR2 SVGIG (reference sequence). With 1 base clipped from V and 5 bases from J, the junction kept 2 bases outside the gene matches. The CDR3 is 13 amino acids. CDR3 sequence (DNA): TGTGCCTGGAGTGACAGGGGCGATCAGCCCCAGCATTTT. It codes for CAWSDRGDQPQHF.

In nucleotides, the CDR3 is TGTGCCAGCCAGGCCCGGGCAGGGGGCTACGAGCAGTACTTC. Amino acids: CASQARAGGYEQYF. This chain uses TRBV27 with TRBJ2-7, with 7 bases lining up with TRBD1. The CDR3 sequence is 14 residues long. From germline, CDR1 is MNHEY and CDR2 SMNVEV (reference sequence). With 8 bases clipped from V and 3 bases from J, the junction kept 10 bases outside the gene matches.

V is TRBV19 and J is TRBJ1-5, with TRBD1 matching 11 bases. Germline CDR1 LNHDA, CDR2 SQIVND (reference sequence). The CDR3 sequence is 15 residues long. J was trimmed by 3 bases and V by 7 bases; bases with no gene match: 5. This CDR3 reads CASTVDRGLNQPQHF. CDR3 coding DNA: TGTGCCAGTACCGTGGACAGGGGGCTCAATCAGCCCCAGCATTTT.

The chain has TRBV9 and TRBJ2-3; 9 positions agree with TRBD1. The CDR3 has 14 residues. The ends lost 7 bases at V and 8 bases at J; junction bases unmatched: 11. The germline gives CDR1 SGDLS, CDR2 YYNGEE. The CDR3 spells CASGDREAQGTQYF. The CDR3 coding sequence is TGTGCCAGCGGGGACAGGGAGGCCCAAGGTACGCAGTATTTT.

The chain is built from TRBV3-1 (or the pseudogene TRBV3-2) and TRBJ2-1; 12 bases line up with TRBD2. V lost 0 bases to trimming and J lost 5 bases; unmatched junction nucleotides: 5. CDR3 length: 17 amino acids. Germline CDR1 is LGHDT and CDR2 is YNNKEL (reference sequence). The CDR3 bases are TGTGCCAGCAGCCAAGATTCAGGACTAGCGGGGAACAATGAGCAGTTCTTC. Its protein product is CASSQDSGLAGNNEQFF.

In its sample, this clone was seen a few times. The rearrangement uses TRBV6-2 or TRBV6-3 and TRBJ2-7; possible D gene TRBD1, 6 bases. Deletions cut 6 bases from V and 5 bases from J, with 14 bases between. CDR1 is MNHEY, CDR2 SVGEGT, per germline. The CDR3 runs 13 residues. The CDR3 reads CASSSTGNDEQYF. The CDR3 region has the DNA TGTGCCAGCAGCTCTACAGGGAACGACGAGCAGTACTTC.

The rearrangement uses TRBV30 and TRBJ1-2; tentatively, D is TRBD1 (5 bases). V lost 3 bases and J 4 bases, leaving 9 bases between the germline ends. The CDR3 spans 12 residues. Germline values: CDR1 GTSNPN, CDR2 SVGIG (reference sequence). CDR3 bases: TGTGCCTGGAGAAGCAGGGCCTATGGCTACACCTTC. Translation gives CAWRSRAYGYTF.

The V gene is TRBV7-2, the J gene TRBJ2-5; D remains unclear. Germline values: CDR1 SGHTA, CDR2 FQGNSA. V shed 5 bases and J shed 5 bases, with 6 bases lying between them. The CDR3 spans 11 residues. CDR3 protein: CASSLSETQYF. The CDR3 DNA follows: TGTGCCAGCAGCCTATCGGAGACCCAGTACTTC.

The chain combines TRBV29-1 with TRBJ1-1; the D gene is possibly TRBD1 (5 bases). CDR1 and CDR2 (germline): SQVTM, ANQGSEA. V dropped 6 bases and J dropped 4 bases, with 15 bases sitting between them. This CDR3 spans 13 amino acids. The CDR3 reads CSVTARVGTEAFF. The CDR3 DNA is TGCAGCGTCACCGCCAGGGTAGGCACTGAAGCTTTCTTT.

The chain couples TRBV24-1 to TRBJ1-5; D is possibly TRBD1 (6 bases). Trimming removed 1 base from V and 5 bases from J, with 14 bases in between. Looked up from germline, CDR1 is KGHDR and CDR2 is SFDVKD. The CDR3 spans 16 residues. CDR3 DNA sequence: TGTGCCACCAGTGATTTTGTTAGGCAGGGGTATCAGCCCCAGCATTTT. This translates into CATSDFVRQGYQPQHF.

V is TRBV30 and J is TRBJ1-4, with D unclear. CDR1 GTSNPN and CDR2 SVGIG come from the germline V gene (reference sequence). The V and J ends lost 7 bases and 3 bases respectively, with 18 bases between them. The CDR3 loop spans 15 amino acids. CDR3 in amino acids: CASNNPRASNEKLFF. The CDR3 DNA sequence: TGTGCCTCAAATAACCCGAGGGCATCTAATGAAAAACTGTTTTTT.

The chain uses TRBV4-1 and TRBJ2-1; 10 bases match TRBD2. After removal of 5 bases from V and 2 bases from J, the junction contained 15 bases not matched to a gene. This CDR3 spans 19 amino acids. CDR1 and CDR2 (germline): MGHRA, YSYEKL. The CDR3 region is CASSVTIAGGPGPYNEQFF. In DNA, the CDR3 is TGCGCCAGCAGCGTCACTATAGCGGGAGGCCCGGGGCCCTACAATGAGCAGTTCTTC.

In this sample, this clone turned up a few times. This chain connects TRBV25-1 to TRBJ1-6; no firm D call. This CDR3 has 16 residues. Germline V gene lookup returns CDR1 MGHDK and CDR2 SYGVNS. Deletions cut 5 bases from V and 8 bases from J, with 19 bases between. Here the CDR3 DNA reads TGTGCCAGCAGTCAACACTACACCAAATGGGATTCACCCCTCCACTTT. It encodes CASSQHYTKWDSPLHF.

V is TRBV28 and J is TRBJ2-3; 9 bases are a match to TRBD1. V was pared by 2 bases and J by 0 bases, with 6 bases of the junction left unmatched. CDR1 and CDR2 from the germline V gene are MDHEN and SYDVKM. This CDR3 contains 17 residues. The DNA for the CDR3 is TGTGCCAGCAGTTTACCTACCGGGACAGGGAGCACAGATACGCAGTATTTT. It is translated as CASSLPTGTGSTDTQYF.